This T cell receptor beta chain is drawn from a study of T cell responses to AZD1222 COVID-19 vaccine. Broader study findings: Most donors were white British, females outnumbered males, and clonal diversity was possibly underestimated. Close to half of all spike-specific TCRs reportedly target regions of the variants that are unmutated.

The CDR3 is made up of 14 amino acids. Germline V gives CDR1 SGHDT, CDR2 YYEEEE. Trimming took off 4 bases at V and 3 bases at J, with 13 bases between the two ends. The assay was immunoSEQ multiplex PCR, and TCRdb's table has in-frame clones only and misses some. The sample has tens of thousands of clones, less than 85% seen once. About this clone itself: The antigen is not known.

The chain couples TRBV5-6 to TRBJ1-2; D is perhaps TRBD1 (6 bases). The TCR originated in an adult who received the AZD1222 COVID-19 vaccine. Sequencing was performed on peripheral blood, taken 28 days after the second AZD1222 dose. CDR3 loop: CASSPLTGDYGYTF. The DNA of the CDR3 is TGTGCCAGCAGCCCGCTGACAGGAGACTATGGCTACACCTTC.